Listed below are T cell receptor beta chains from one sample, sequenced in a study of T-cell reconstitution after alpha-beta-depleted transplantation in children. TCRdb re-analysed the PCR reads in MiXCR, keeping a single row per CDR3 protein. Here the sample spans 300,000 or so distinct CDR3 sequences, roughly 9.5% being singletons. Sequencing was performed on PBMCs from the stem cell graft donor, taken from the stem cell graft. The receptors derive from a human donor who donated a stem cell graft to a child with SCID. The CDR3 runs from the conserved cysteine through the conserved F or W. The order of the fields is clone size, V gene, CDR3 length, J gene, D gene, CDR3 DNA, CDR3 protein. A D gene is named only where the DNA matches it firmly. Expanded clones are given a class, and other clones once, few, many or no size at all.

few	TRBV19	15	TRBJ1-6	NA	TGTGCCAGCAGGACAGCCATCCTTGTAGAATCACCCCTCCACTTT	CASRTAILVESPLHF
few	TRBV5-1	13	TRBJ2-2	NA	TGCGCCAGCAGCTTGAAGGACACCGGGGAGCTGTTTTTT	CASSLKDTGELFF
NA	TRBV2	13	TRBJ2-5	NA	TGTGCCAGCAGTCCGGATCTGGTAGAGACCCAGTACTTC	CASSPDLVETQYF
few	TRBV19	15	TRBJ1-5	NA	TGTGCCAGTAGTATCGAAGCGCAGAGCAATCAGCCCCAGCATTTT	CASSIEAQSNQPQHF
NA	TRBV18	14	TRBJ2-7	NA	TGTGCCAGCTCAACGGACCTTTCTTCCTACGAGCAGTACTTC	CASSTDLSSYEQYF
few	TRBV20-1	15	TRBJ2-7	TRBD1	TGCAGTGCTAGGTCCTCACGGGACAGGGGCTACGAGCAGTACTTC	CSARSSRDRGYEQYF
NA	TRBV6-1	15	TRBJ1-2	NA	TGTGCCAGCAGACGCCCTGCAGGGCTCAACTATGGCTACACCTTC	CASRRPAGLNYGYTF
NA	TRBV12-3/TRBV12-4	14	TRBJ1-1	NA	TGTGCCAGCAGTCCCGTCTTACGGGGCGCTGAAGCTTTCTTT	CASSPVLRGAEAFF
NA	TRBV7-9	12	TRBJ2-3	NA	TGTGCCAGCAGCTTAATTATAGATACGCAGTATTTT	CASSLIIDTQYF
many	TRBV20-1	14	TRBJ2-1	NA	TGCAGTGCTCCAGGGGCAAGCTCCTACAATGAGCAGTTCTTC	CSAPGASSYNEQFF
NA	TRBV2	12	TRBJ2-7	NA	TGTGCCAGCATCGGGGGGCTGGACGAGCAGTACTTC	CASIGGLDEQYF
many	TRBV29-1	13	TRBJ1-1	NA	TGCAGCGCTGAGTTCCTGAGGACCACTGAAGCTTTCTTT	CSAEFLRTTEAFF
NA	TRBV3-1	13	TRBJ2-5	NA	TGTGCCAGCAGCCTTGACAATTTGGAGACCCAGTACTTC	CASSLDNLETQYF
many	TRBV3-1	12	TRBJ2-7	NA	TGTGCCAGCAGCCAAGATAGGTACGAGCAGTACTTC	CASSQDRYEQYF
few	TRBV13	15	TRBJ2-3	NA	TGTGCCAGCAGCTTACGTGTAAGGGGTGAAGATACGCAGTATTTT	CASSLRVRGEDTQYF